Sequencing of this T cell receptor beta chain was carried out in a study of chemoradiotherapy in HPV16-positive cancers. Background on the study: Candidate HPV-specific clones and shared TCR motifs came from a couple of HPV16-positive patients.

Repeated repertoire sampling spanned the course of chemoradiotherapy. Study findings and constraints: During treatment, candidate HPV-specific clones and E7-related motifs expanded in tumor. HPV-specific T cells were functionally defined from only two HPV16-positive patients.

Produced via immunoSEQ multiplex PCR; TCRdb's table is partial and in-frame only. This sample carries under 30,000 clones, around 94% of them seen once, and the ten largest clones take 2.7%. Notes on this clone: Antigen: not known.

The CDR3 runs 16 residues. V lost 5 bases, J lost 4 bases, and 7 bases stayed unmatched. The germline gives CDR1 SEHNR, CDR2 FQNEAQ (reference sequence). The chain couples TRBV7-9 to TRBJ2-5, with 13 bases that match TRBD2. The sample was collected from a patient who underwent chemoradiotherapy. The sequence derives from a human donor with HPV-associated anogenital cancer. CDR3 sequence (DNA): TGTGCCAGCAGCCGACCTGGACTAGCGGGGGCAGAGACCCAGTACTTC. It is translated as CASSRPGLAGAETQYF.